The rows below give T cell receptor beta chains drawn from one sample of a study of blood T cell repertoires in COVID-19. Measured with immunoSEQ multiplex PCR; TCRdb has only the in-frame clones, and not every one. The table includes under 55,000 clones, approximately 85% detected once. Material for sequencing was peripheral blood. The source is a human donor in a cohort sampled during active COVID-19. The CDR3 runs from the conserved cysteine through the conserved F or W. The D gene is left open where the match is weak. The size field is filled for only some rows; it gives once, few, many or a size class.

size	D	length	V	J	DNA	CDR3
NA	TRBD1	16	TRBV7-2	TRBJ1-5	TGTGCCAGCAGCTTAGCGCGGACAGGGGTCGGCCAGCCCCAGCATTTT	CASSLARTGVGQPQHF
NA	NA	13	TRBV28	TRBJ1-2	TGTGCCAGCAGACAGGGATTTAACTATGGCTACACCTTC	CASRQGFNYGYTF
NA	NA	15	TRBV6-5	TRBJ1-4	TGTGCCAGCAGCCACTCCGGGACACGGAATGAAAAACTGTTTTTT	CASSHSGTRNEKLFF
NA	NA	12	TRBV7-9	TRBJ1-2	TGTGCCAGCAGCTTAGGGGCTTATGGCTACACCTTC	CASSLGAYGYTF
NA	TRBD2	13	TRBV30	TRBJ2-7	TGTGCCTGGAATCCGGGACTAGTGGGCGAGCAGTACTTC	CAWNPGLVGEQYF
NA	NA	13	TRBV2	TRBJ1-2	TGTGCCAGCAGTGAGGTCCAGGGCAATGGCTACACCTTC	CASSEVQGNGYTF
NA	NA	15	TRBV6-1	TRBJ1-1	TGTGCCAGCAGTGAAGTTCCGGGGGGATACACTGAAGCTTTCTTT	CASSEVPGGYTEAFF
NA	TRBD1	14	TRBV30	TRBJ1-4	TGTGCCTGGGGCCGGGACAGGGATTTAAACACCCTGTTTTTT	CAWGRDRDLNTLFF
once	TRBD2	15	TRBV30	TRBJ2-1	TGTGCCTGGAGTGAGGGGACTAGCAGGAGCGGTGAGCAGTTCTTC	CAWSEGTSRSGEQFF
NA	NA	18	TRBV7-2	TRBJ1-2	TGTGCCAGCAGCGGACCCAGTTGGTGGGGGCTAGCTAACTATGGCTACACCTTC	CASSGPSWWGLANYGYTF
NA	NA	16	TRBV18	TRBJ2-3	TGTGCCAGCTCACCCCAACAGGGACCTAGCACAGATACGCAGTATTTT	CASSPQQGPSTDTQYF
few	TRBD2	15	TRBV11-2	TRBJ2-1	TGTGCCAGCAGCTCCCAGCGGGGGGGCTACAATGAGCAGTTCTTC	CASSSQRGGYNEQFF
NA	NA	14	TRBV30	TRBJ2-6	TGTGCCTGTCAGGGGGGCTCTGGGGCCAACGTCCTGACTTTC	CACQGGSGANVLTF
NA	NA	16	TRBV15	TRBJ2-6	TGTGCCACCAGCAGGGACAGAACCTCTGGGGCCAACGTCCTGACTTTC	CATSRDRTSGANVLTF
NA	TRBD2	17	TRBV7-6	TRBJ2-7	TGTGCCAGCAGCACGCCCCGGGGACTAGCGGAAAATTACGAGCAGTACTTC	CASSTPRGLAENYEQYF
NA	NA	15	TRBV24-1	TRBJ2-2	TGTGCCACCAGTGATTCCCGTACAGTCACCGGGGAGCTGTTTTTT	CATSDSRTVTGELFF
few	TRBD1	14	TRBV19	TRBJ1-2	TGTGCCAGTAGCGGGACAGGGGGAGGCTATGGCTACACCTTC	CASSGTGGGYGYTF
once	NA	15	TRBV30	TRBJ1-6	TGTGCCTGGCGGCCCCCGGGAACTAACATCTCACCCCTCCACTTT	CAWRPPGTNISPLHF
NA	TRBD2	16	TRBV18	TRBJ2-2	TGTGCCAGCTCACCGAGACTAGCGGGAATTACCGGGGAGCTGTTTTTT	CASSPRLAGITGELFF
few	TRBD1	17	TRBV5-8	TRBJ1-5	TGTGCCAGCAGCCCGAACCCGGGACAGGGGGCTCGGCAGCCCCAGCATTTT	CASSPNPGQGARQPQHF
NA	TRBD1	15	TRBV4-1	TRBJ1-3	TGCGCCAGCAGCCAGGACAGGGGAAGCGGAAACACCATATATTTT	CASSQDRGSGNTIYF
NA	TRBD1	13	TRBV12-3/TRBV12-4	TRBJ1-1	TGTGCCAGCAGGGGACAGCGGAACACTGAAGCTTTCTTT	CASRGQRNTEAFF
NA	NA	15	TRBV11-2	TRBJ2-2	TGTGCCAGCAGCCGGGAACAGATAGCCACCGGGGAGCTGTTTTTT	CASSREQIATGELFF
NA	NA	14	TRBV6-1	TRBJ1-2	TGTGCCAGCAGTGAAGGCGGACAACTCTATGGCTACACCTTC	CASSEGGQLYGYTF
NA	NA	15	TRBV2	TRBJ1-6	TGTGCCAGCAGTGTGTCGGTTGCCTATAATTCACCCCTCCACTTT	CASSVSVAYNSPLHF
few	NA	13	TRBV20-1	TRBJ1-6	TGCAGTGCTAGTGAACAACCGAATTCACCCCTCCACTTT	CSASEQPNSPLHF
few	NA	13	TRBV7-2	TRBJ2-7	TGTGCCAGCAGCTTCTCGCCGGGATACGAGCAGTACTTC	CASSFSPGYEQYF
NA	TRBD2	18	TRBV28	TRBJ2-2	TGTGCCAGCAGTCCCGGGACTAGCGGGAGACAGAGGGGCGGGGAGCTGTTTTTT	CASSPGTSGRQRGGELFF
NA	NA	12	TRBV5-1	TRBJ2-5	TGCGCCAGCAGCTTGGCCCGGGAGACCCAGTACTTC	CASSLARETQYF
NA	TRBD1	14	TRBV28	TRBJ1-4	TGTGCCAGCAGTTTAGTGACAGGGGCTGAAAAACTGTTTTTT	CASSLVTGAEKLFF
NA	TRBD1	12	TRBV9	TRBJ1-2	TGTGCCAGCAGCCCAGGGGGTTATGGCTACACCTTC	CASSPGGYGYTF
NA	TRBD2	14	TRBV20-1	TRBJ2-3	TGCAGTGCTAGTAAGGCGGGGGGAGGGGATACGCAGTATTTT	CSASKAGGGDTQYF
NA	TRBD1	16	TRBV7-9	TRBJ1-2	TGTGCCAGCAGCTCACCACCTAGGTGGACAGGCTATGGCTACACCTTC	CASSSPPRWTGYGYTF
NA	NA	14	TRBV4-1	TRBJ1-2	TGCGCCAGCAGCCAAGTTTCCGGGATTGGTGGCTACACCTTC	CASSQVSGIGGYTF
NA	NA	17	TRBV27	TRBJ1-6	TGTGCCAGCAGTTTGTCGACAGGTACCTCCTATAATTCACCCCTCCACTTT	CASSLSTGTSYNSPLHF
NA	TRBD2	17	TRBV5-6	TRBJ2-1	TGTGCCAGCAGCTACACTAGCGGGAGTGTCCCGGGTAATGAGCAGTTCTTC	CASSYTSGSVPGNEQFF
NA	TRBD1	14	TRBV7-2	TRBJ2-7	TGTGCCAGCAGCCTACGGGACAGGGAAGGCGAGCAGTACTTC	CASSLRDREGEQYF
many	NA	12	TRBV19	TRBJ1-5	TGTGCCAGTAGTTTCCTCAATCAGCCCCAGCATTTT	CASSFLNQPQHF
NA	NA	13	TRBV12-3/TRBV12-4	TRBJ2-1	TGTGCCAGCAGTCTCAACCCTAGCATTGAGCAGTTCTTC	CASSLNPSIEQFF
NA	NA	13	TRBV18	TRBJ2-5	TGTGCCAGCTCACTTTCGGCAGGAGAGACCCAGTACTTC	CASSLSAGETQYF
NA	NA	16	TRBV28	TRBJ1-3	TGTGCCAGCAGTTTGCACGGGACATTCTCTGGAAACACCATATATTTT	CASSLHGTFSGNTIYF
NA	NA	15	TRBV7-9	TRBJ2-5	TGTGCCAGCAGCCCCCAGAGCGGAGGACAAGAGACCCAGTACTTC	CASSPQSGGQETQYF
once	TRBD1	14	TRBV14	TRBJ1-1	TGTGCCAGCAGCAAGACAGGGCGAGTCGCTGAAGCTTTCTTT	CASSKTGRVAEAFF